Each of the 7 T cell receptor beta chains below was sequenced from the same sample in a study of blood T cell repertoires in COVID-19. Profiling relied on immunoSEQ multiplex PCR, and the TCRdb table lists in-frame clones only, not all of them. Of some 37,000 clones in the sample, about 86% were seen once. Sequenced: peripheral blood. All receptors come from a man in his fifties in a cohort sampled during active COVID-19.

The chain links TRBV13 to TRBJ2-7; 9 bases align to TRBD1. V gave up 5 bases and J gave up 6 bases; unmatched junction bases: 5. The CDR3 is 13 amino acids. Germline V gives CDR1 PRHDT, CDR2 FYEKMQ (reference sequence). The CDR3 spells CASSAATGGEQYF. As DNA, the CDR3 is TGTGCCAGCAGCGCCGCGACAGGGGGCGAGCAGTACTTC.

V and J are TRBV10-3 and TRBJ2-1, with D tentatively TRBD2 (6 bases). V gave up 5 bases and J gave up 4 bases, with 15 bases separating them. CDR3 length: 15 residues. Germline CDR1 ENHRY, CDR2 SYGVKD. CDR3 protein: CAISRRGAVYNEQFF. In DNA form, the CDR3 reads TGTGCCATCAGTAGGAGGGGAGCCGTGTACAATGAGCAGTTCTTC.

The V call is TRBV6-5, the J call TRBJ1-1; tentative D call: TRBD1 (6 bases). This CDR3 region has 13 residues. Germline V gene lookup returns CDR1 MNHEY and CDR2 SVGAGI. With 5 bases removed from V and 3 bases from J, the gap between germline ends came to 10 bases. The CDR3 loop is CASSPQGYTEAFF. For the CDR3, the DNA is TGTGCCAGCAGTCCACAGGGATACACTGAAGCTTTCTTT.

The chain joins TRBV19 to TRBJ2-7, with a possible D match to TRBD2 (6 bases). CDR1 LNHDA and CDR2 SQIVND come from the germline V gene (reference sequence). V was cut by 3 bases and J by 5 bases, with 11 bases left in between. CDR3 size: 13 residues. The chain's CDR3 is CASSIAGNDEQYF. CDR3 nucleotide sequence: TGTGCCAGTAGTATTGCGGGGAACGACGAGCAGTACTTC.

The CDR3 nucleotides are TGTGCCTGGGGACAGGGATCAAACAATGAGCAGTTCTTC. Its protein product is CAWGQGSNNEQFF. V usage is TRBV7-8 and J usage is TRBJ2-1; 9 bases line up with TRBD1. V lost 11 bases and J lost 5; bases outside the gene matches: 7. From germline, CDR1 is SGHVS and CDR2 FQNEAQ. This CDR3 comprises 13 residues.

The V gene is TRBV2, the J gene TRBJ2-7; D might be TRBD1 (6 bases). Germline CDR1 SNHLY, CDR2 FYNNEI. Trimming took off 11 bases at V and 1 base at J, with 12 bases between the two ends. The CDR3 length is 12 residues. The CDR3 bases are TGTGCCGGTAAAGGGGGATCCTACGAGCAGTACGTC. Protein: CAGKGGSYEQYV.

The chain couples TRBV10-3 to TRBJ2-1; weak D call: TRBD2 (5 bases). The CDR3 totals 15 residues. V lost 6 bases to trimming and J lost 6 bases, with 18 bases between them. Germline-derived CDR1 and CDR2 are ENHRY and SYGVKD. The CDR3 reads CAIRESAAASNEQFF. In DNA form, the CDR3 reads TGTGCCATCAGGGAATCCGCAGCGGCCTCCAATGAGCAGTTCTTC.